The source of this T cell receptor beta chain is a study of blood T cell repertoires in COVID-19. The overall study: Italy, Spain and the United States were the sources of the convalescent and acute COVID-19 samples. T cells, B-cell-depleted T cells, or PBMCs provided the cDNA or gDNA that served as material.

Germline V gives CDR1 KGHDR, CDR2 SFDVKD. The V end lost 1 base, the J end lost 2 bases, and 9 bases lay between the germline ends. This CDR3 has 15 residues. Original data processing: Reference gene primer amplification in the assay estimated nucleated cell counts. Produced via immunoSEQ multiplex PCR; TCRdb's table is partial and in-frame only. V, J and clone size are taken as reported in that table, and D and trimming were inferred from the DNA itself. The sample holds about 100,000 clones; more than 90% are singletons and the top ten take approximately 1.6%. The sequencing sample was made of peripheral blood. The TCR was taken from a man aged 55 to 70 with acute or convalescent COVID-19. The genes are TRBV24-1 and TRBJ2-3; D gene unclear. CDR3 amino acids: CATSDLGGFTDTQYF. CDR3 nucleotides: TGTGCCACCAGTGATTTAGGCGGATTCACAGATACGCAGTATTTT.